The sequence of this T cell receptor beta chain was determined in a study of T cell clonality in common variable immunodeficiency. Study-wide points: CVID subjects shared fewer TCRbeta clones than healthy controls did. Common variable immunodeficiency TCR beta sequences reportedly had fewer deletions and N-nucleotide insertions. TCRbeta clonality was increased in CVID versus healthy controls.

Sample share makes this clone medium-sized (0.01 to 0.1%). Its antigen is currently unknown. Read data end 3 residues before the CDR3 end; the end is taken from the germline J gene. Control and CVID samples contributed equal amounts of genomic DNA. Measured with immunoSEQ multiplex PCR; TCRdb has only the in-frame clones, and not every one. The sample presents about 26,000 clones, none singletons. Germline CDR1 and CDR2: LNHDA and SQIVND (reference sequence). The ends lost 3 bases at V and 6 bases at J; junction bases unmatched: 5. This CDR3 has 14 residues. This receptor was taken from a human donor with common variable immunodeficiency. The sample was peripheral blood mononuclear cells. The chain links TRBV19 to TRBJ1-5; 7 bases agree with TRBD1. The CDR3 bases that were read are TGTGCCAGTAGTATCAGGGGGGCAGGTCAGCCC. Amino acid sequence: CASSIRGAGQP. From start to end, the CDR3 is CASSIRGAGQPQHF. The full variable domain, rest sourced from reference TRBV19 and TRBJ1-5, is DGGITQSPKYLFRKEGQNVTLSCEQNLNHDAMYWYRQDPGQGLRLIYYSQIVNDFQKGDIAEGYSVSREKKESFPLTVTSAQKNPTAFYLCASSIRGAGQPQHFGDGTRLSIL.